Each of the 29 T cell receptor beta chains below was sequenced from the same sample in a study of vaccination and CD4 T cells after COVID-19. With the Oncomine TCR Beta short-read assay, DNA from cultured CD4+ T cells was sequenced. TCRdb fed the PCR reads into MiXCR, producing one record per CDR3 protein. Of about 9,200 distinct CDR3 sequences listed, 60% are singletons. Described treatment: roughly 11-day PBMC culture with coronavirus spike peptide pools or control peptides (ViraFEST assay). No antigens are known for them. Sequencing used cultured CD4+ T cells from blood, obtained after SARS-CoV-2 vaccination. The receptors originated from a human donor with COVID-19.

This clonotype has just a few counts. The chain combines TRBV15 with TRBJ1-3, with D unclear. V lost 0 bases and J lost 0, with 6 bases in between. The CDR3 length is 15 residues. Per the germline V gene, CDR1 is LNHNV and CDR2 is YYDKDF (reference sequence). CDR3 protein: CATSRDKGSGNTIYF. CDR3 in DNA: TGTGCCACCAGCAGAGATAAGGGCTCTGGAAACACCATATATTTT.

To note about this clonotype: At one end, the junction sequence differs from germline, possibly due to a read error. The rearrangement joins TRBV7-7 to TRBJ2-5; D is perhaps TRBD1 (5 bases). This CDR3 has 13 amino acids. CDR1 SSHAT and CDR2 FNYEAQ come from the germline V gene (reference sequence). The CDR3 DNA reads TGTGCTAGCAGCTTAGGCAGGGCCGAGACCCAGTACTTC. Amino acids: CASSLGRAETQYF.

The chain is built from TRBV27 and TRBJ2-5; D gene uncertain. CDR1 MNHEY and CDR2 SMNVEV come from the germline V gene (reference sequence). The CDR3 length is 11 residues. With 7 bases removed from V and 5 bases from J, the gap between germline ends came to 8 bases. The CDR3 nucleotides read TGTGCCAGCATTAAACGTGAGACCCAGTACTTC. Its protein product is CASIKRETQYF.

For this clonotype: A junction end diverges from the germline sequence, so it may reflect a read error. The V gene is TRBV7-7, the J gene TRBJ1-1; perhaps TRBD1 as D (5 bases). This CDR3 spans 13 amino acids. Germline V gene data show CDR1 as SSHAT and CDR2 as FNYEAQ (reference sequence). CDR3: CASSQDRNTEAFF. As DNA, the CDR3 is TGTGCTAGCAGCCAAGACAGGAACACTGAAGCTTTCTTT.

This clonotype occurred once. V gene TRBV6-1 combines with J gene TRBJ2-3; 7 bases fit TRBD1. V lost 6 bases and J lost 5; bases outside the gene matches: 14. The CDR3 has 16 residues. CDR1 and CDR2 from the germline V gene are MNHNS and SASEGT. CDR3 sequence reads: CASRTNHRGLGDTQYF. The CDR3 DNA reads TGTGCCAGCAGAACCAACCACAGGGGATTGGGAGATACGCAGTATTTT.

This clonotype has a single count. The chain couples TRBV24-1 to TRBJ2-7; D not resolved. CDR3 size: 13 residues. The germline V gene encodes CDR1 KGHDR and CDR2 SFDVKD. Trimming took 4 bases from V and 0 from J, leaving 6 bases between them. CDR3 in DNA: TGTGCCACCAGTGACGTCAACTCCTACGAGCAGTACTTC. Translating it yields CATSDVNSYEQYF.

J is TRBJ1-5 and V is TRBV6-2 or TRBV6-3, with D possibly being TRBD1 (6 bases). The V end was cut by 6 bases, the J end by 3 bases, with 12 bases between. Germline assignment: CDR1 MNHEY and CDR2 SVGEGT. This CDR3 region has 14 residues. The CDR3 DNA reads TGTGCCAGCAGCCCACACAGGGACAATCAGCCCCAGCATTTT. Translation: CASSPHRDNQPQHF.

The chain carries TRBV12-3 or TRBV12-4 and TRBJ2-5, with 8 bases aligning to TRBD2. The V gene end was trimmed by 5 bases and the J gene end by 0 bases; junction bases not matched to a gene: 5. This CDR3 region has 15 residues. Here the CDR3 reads CASSLRGGYQETQYF. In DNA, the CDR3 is TGTGCCAGCAGTCTCCGGGGGGGGTACCAAGAGACCCAGTACTTC.

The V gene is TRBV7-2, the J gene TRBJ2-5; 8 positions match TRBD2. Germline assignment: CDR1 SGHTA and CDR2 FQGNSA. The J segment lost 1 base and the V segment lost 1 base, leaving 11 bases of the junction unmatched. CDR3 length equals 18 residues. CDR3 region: CASSLVGAIAGPQETQYF. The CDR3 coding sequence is TGTGCCAGCAGCTTAGTTGGTGCGATAGCGGGGCCCCAAGAGACCCAGTACTTC.

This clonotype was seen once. CDR3 sequence (DNA): TGCAGCGTGTGGGGGATCGGGGTGGGGGAGACCCAGTACTTC. Its protein product is CSVWGIGVGETQYF. The chain couples TRBV29-1 to TRBJ2-5; tentatively, D is TRBD1 or TRBD2 (5 bases each). V gave up 6 bases and J gave up 5 bases, with 19 bases separating them. The CDR3 is made up of 14 amino acids. The germline V gene has CDR1 SQVTM and CDR2 ANQGSEA.

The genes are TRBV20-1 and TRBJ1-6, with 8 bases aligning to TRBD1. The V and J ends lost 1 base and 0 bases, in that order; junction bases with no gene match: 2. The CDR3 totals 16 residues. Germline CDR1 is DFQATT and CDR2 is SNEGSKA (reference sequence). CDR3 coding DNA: TGCAGTGCTAGAGGACAGGGGAGCTCCTATAATTCACCCCTCCACTTT. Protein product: CSARGQGSSYNSPLHF.

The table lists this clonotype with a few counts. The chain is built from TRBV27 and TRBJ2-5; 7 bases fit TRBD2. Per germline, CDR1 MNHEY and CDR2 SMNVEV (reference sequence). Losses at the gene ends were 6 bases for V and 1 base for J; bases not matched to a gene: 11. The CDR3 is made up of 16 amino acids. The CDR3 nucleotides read TGTGCCAGCAGCAGATCGGGGACTACCCCCCAAGAGACCCAGTACTTC. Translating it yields CASSRSGTTPQETQYF.

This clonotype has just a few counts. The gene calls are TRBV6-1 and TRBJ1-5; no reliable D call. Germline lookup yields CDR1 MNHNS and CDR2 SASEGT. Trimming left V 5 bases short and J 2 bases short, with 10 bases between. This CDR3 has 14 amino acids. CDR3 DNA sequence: TGTGCCAGCAGTAATCCGACGGGCAATCAGCCCCAGCATTTT. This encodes CASSNPTGNQPQHF.

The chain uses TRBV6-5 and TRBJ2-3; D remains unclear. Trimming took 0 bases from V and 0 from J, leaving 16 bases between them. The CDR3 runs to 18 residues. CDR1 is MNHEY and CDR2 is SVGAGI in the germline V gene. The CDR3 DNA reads TGTGCCAGCAGTTACTCGAAATCATCCGGCGGAAGCACAGATACGCAGTATTTT. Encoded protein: CASSYSKSSGGSTDTQYF.

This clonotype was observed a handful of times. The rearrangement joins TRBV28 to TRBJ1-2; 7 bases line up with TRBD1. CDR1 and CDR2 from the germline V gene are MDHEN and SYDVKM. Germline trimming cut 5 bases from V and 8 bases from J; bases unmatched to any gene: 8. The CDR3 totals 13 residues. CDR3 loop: CASSPGTERGYTF. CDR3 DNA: TGTGCCAGCAGTCCCGGGACAGAAAGGGGCTACACCTTC.

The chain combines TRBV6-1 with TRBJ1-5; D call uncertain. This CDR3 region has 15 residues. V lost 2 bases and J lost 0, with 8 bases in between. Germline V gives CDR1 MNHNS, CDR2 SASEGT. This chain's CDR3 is CASSEQSHSNQPQHF. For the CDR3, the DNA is TGTGCCAGCAGTGAACAGTCTCATAGCAATCAGCCCCAGCATTTT.

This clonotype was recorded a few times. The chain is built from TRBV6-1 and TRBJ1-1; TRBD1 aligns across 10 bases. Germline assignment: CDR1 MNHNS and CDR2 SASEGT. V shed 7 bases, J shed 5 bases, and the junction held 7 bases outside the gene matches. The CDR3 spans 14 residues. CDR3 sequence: CASILDRGDTEAFF. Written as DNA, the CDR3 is TGTGCCAGCATCTTGGACAGGGGGGATACTGAAGCTTTCTTT.

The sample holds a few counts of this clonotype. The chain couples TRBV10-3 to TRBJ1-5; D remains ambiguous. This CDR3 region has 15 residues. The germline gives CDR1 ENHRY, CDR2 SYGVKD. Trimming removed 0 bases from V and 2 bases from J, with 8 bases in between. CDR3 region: CAISESTGGNQPQHF. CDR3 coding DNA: TGTGCCATCAGTGAGTCGACCGGAGGCAATCAGCCCCAGCATTTT.

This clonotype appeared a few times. CDR3 bases: TGTGCCAGTAGTATCTTGGCTTCCGGGGAGCTGTTTTTT. Its protein is CASSILASGELFF. This sequence joins TRBV19 and TRBJ2-2; D unresolved. The CDR3 has 13 residues. Trimming removed 3 bases at V and 6 bases at J, with 8 bases between. CDR1 is LNHDA, CDR2 SQIVND, per germline (reference sequence).

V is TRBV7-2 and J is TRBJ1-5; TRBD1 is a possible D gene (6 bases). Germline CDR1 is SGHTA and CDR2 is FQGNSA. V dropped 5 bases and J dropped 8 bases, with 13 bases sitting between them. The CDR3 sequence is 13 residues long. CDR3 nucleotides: TGTGCCAGCAGCAAAGGGGGGACTGAGCCCCAGCATTTT. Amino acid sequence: CASSKGGTEPQHF.

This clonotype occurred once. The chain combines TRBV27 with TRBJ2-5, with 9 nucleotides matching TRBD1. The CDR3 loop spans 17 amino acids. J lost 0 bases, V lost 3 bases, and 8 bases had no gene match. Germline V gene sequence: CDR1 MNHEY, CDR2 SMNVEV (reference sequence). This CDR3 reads CASSFSPRDRDQETQYF. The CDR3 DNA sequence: TGTGCCAGCAGTTTTTCCCCTCGGGACAGGGACCAAGAGACCCAGTACTTC.

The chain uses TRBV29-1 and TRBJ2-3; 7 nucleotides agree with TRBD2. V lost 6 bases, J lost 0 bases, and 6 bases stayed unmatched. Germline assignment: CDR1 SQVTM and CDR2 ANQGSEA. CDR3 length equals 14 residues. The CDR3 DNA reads TGCAGCGTGATACAGCGGGGTAGCACAGATACGCAGTATTTT. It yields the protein CSVIQRGSTDTQYF.

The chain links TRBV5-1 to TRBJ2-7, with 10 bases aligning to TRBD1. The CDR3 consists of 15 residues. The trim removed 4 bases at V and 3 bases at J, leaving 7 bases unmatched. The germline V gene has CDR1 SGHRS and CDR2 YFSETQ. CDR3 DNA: TGCGCCAGCAGCGCAAGACAGGGGGCGATCTACGAGCAGTACTTC. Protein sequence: CASSARQGAIYEQYF.

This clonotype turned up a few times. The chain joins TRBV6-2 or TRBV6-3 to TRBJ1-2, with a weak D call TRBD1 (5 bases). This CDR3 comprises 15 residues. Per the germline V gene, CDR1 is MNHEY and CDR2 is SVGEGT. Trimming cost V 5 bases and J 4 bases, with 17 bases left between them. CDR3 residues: CASSRGGKYSYGYTF. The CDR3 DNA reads TGTGCCAGCAGTCGGGGGGGAAAATACTCCTATGGCTACACCTTC.

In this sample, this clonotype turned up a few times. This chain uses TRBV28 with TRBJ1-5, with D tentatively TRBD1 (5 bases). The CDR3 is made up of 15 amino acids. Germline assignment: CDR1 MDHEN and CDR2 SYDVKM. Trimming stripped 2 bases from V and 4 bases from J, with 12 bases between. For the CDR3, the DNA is TGTGCCAGCAGTTTAGGACACCAACTAAATCAGCCCCAGCATTTT. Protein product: CASSLGHQLNQPQHF.

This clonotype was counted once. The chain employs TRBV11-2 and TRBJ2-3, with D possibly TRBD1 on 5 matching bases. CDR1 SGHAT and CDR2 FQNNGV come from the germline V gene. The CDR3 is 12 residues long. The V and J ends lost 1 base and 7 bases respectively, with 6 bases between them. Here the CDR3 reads CASSLGQNTQYF. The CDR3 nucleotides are TGTGCCAGCAGCTTAGGACAGAATACGCAGTATTTT.

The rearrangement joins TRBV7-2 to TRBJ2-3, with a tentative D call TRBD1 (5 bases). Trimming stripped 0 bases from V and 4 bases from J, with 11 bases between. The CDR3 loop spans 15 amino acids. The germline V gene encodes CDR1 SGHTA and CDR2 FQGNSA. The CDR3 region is CASSLAVRVPDTQYF. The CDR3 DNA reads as TGTGCCAGCAGCTTAGCAGTCAGGGTTCCAGATACGCAGTATTTT.

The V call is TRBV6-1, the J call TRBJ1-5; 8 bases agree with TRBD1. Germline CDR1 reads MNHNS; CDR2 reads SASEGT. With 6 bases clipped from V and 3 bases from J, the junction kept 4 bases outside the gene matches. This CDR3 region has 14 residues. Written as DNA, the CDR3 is TGTGCCAGCAGGCGGACAGGGTACAATCAGCCCCAGCATTTT. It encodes CASRRTGYNQPQHF.

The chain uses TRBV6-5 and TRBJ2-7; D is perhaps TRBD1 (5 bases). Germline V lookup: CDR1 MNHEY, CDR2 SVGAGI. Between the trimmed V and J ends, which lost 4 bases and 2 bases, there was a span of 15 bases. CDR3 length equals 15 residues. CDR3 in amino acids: CASSFKPDSPYEQYF. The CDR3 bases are TGTGCCAGCAGTTTCAAACCCGACAGTCCCTACGAGCAGTACTTC.